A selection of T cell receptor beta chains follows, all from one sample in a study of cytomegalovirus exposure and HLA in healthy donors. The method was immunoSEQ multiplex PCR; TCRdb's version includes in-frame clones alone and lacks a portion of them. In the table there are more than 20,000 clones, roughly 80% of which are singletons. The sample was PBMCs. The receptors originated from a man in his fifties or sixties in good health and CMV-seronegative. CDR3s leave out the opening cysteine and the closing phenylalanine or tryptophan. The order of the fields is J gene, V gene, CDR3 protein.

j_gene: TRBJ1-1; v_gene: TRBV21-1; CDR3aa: ARSKSLRTGRTEAF
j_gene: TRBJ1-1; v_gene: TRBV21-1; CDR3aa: ASSKSLRTGRTEAF
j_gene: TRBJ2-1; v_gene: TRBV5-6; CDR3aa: ASSLSETANNEQF
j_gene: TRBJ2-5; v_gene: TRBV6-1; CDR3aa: ASSDHRGTETQY
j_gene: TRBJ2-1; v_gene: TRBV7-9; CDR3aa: ASSLPEMTGGNHEQF
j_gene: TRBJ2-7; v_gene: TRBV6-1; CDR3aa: ASSEASLRDRTYEQY
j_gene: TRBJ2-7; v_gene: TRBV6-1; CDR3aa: ASSETGLVGGY
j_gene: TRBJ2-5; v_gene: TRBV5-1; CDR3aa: ASSLQGTGTQY
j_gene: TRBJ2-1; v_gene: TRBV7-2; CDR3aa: ASRDTGLFNNEQF
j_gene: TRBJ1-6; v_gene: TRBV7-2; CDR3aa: ASSLGNSPLH
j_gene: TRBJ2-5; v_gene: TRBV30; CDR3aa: AWTLAYKETQY
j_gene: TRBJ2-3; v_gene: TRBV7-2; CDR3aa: ASSISDGGTDTQY
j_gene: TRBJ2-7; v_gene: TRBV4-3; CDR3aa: ASSQDGTRRYEQY
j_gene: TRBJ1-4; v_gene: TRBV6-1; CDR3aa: ASSEAQQGRLEKLF
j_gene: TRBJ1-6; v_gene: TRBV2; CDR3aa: ASSGVSGEGNSPLH
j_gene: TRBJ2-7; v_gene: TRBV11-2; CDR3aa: ASRSIAGVREQY
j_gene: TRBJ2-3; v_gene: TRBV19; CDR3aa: ASTPAGAGVYGNTQY